This T cell receptor (beta chain) was documented in a study of control samples from healthy donors and cancer patients. TCRdb's copy holds only in-frame clones and misses some; the assay was immunoSEQ multiplex PCR. The table records approximately 80,000 clones, 75% to 95% of them present only once. This clone was seen once. The clonotype originates from a man aged 25 to 40 in good health. Specimen: blood.

CDR3 sequence reads: CASSIGTGLRGEQYF. The DNA of the CDR3 is TGTGCCAGTAGTATCGGTACAGGTTTACGGGGCGAGCAGTACTTC. This chain links TRBV19 with TRBJ2-7; D may be TRBD1 or TRBD2 (5 bases each). V was clipped by 3 bases and J by 6 bases, with 18 bases between them. CDR1 is LNHDA and CDR2 is SQIVND in the germline V gene (reference sequence). The CDR3 has 15 residues.